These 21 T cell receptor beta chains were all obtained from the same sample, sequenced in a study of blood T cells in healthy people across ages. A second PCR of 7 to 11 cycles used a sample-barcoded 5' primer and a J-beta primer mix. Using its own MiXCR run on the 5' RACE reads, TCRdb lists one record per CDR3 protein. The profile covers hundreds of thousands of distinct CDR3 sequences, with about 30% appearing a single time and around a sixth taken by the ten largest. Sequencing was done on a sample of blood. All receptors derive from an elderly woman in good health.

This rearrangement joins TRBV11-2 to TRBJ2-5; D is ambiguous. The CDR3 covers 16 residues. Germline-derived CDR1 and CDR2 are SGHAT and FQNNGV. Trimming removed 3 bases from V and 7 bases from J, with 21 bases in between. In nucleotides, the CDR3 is TGTGCCAGCAGCTTCAACCACTACACCAGACGAGGGACCCAGTACTTC. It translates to CASSFNHYTRRGTQYF.

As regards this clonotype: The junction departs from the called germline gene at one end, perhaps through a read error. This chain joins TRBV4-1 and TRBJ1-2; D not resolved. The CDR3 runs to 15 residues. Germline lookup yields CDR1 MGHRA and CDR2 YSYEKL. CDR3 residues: CASSQESWPVSGYTF. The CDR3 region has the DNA TGTGCCAGCAGCCAAGAAAGTTGGCCCGTGAGCGGCTACACCTTC.

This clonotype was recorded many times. The CDR3 DNA is TGTGCCAGCAGGGTAGACAGGGGGAACTACAATGAGCAGTTCTTC. It codes for CASRVDRGNYNEQFF. The chain is built from TRBV2 and TRBJ2-1, with 9 bases lining up with TRBD1. This CDR3 contains 15 residues. V was clipped by 6 bases and J by 3 bases; unmatched bases: 6. The germline CDR1 and CDR2 sequences are SNHLY and FYNNEI. Looking up the rest from reference TRBV2 and TRBJ2-1 gives the full variable domain: EPEVTQTPSHQVTQMGQEVILRCVPISNHLYFYWYRQILGQKVEFLVSFYNNEISEKSEIFDDQFSVERPDGSNFTLKIRSTKLEDSAMYFCASRVDRGNYNEQFFGPGTRLTVL.

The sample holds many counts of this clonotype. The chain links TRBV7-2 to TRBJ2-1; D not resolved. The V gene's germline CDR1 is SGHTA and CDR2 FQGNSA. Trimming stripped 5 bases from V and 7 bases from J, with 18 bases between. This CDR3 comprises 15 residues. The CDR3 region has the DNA TGTGCCAGCAGCAGTAGCACGATTAAAGGGAATGAGCAGTTCTTC. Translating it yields CASSSSTIKGNEQFF.

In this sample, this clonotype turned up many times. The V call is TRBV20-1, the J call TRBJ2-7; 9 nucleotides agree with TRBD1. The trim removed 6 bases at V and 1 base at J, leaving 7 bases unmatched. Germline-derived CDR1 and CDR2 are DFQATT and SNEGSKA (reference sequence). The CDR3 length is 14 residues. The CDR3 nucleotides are TGCAGTGCCCTGGGACAGGGATATTCCTACGAGCAGTACTTC. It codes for CSALGQGYSYEQYF.

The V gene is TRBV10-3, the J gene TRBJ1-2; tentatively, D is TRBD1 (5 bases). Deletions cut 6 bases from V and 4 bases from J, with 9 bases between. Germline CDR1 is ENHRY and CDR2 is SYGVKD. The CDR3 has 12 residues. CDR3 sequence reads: CAIRRGSYGYTF. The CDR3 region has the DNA TGTGCCATCAGGAGGGGAAGCTATGGCTACACCTTC.

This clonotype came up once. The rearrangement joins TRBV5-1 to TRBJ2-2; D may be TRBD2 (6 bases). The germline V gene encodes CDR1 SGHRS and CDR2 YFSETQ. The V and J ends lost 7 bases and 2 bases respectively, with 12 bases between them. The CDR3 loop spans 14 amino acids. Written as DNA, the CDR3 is TGCGCCAGCCAGGGACTTCTTAACACCGGGGAGCTGTTTTTT. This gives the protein CASQGLLNTGELFF.

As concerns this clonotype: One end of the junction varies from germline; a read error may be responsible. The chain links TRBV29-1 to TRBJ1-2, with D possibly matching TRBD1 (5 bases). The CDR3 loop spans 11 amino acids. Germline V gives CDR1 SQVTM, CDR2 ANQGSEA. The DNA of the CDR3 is TGCAGCGTTGGAGGGCGGCGGGGCTACGCCTTC. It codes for CSVGGRRGYAF.

CDR3 in amino acids: CASSFTSGGTYNEQFF. The CDR3 bases are TGTGCCAGCAGCTTTACTAGCGGGGGGACCTACAATGAGCAGTTCTTC. The V and J genes are TRBV7-2 and TRBJ2-1, with 12 bases that match TRBD2. Germline CDR1 is SGHTA and CDR2 is FQGNSA. There are 16 residues in the CDR3. The J segment lost 2 bases and the V segment lost 3 bases, leaving 2 bases of the junction unmatched.

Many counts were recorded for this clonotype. The CDR3 DNA reads as TGTGCCAGCAGCTTAGCCCCCTCCGGCGGGGGCTTTAACACAGATACGCAGTATTTT. Translating it yields CASSLAPSGGGFNTDTQYF. The chain is built from TRBV5-5 and TRBJ2-3, with a tentative D call TRBD2 (7 bases). CDR3 length equals 19 residues. V lost 2 bases, J lost 2 bases, and 24 bases lay in between. Germline lookup yields CDR1 SGHKS and CDR2 YYEKEE (reference sequence).

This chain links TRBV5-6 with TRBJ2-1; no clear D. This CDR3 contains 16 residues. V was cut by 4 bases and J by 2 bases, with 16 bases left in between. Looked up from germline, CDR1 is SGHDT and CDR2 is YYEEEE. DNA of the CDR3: TGTGCCAGCAGCCCTCGGATGAGTCCTGCCTACAATGAGCAGTTCTTC. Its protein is CASSPRMSPAYNEQFF.

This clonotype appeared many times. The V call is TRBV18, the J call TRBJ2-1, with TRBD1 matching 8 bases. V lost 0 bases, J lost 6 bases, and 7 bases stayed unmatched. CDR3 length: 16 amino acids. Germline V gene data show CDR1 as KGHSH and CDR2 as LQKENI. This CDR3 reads CASSPPIGQGVNEQFF. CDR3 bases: TGTGCCAGCTCACCACCGATTGGACAGGGTGTCAATGAGCAGTTCTTC. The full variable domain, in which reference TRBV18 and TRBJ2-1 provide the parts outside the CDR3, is NAGVMQNPRHLVRRRGQEARLRCSPMKGHSHVYWYRQLPEEGLKFMVYLQKENIIDESGMPKERFSAEFPKEGPSILRIQQVVRGDSAAYFCASSPPIGQGVNEQFFGPGTRLTVL.

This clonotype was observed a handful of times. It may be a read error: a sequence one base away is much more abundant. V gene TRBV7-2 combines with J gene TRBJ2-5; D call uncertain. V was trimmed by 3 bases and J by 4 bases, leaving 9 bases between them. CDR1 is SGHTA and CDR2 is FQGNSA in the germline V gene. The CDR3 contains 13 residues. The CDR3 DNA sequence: TGTGCCAGCAGCTTCAGCTCGCGAGAGACCCAGTACTTC. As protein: CASSFSSRETQYF.

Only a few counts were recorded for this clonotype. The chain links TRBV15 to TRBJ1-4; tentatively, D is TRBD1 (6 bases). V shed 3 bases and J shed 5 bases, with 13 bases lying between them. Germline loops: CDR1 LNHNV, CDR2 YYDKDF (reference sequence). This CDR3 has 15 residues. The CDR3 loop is CATSSYQGRNEKLFF. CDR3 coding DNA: TGTGCCACCAGCAGTTATCAGGGGAGGAATGAAAAACTGTTTTTT.

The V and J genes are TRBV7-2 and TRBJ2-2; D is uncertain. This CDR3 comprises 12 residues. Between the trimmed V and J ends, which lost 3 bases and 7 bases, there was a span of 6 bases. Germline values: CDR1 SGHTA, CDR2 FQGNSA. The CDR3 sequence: CASSFEVGELFF. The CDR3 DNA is TGTGCCAGCAGCTTCGAAGTCGGGGAGCTGTTTTTT.

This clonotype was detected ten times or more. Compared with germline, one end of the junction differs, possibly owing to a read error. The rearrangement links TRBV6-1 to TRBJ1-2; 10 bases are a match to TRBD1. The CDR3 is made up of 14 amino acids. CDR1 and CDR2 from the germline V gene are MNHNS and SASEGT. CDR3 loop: CASSPGTGAYGYTF. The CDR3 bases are TGCGCCAGCAGTCCCGGGACAGGGGCCTATGGCTACACCTTC.

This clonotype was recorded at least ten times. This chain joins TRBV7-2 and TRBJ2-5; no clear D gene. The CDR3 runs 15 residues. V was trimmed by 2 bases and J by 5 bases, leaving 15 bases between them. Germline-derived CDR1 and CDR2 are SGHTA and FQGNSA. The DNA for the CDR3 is TGTGCCAGCAGCTTAATGGGTACGGGTCCGGAGACCCAGTACTTC. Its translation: CASSLMGTGPETQYF.

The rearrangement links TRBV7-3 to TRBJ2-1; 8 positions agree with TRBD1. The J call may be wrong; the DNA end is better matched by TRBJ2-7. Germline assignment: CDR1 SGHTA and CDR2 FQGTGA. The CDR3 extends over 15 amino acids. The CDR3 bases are TGTGCCAGCAGCTTAACTGGACAGGGTTACAATGAGCAGTACTTC. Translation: CASSLTGQGYNEQYF.

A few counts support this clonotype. The CDR3 sequence: CASSFRGGAYNEQFF. In DNA form, the CDR3 reads TGTGCCAGTAGTTTTCGGGGGGGGGCCTACAATGAGCAGTTCTTC. The V and J genes are TRBV19 and TRBJ2-1, with 8 bases that match TRBD2. This CDR3 is built from 15 residues. The V gene end was trimmed by 5 bases and the J gene end by 2 bases; junction bases not matched to a gene: 5. Germline-derived CDR1 and CDR2 are LNHDA and SQIVND (reference sequence).

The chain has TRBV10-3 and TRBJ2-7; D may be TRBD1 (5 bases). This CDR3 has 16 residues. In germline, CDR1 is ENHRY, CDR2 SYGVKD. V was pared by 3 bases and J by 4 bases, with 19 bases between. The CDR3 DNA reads TGTGCCATCAGTGAAAGGTCCCCAGGGAAGAAGTACGAGCAGTACTTC. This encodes CAISERSPGKKYEQYF.

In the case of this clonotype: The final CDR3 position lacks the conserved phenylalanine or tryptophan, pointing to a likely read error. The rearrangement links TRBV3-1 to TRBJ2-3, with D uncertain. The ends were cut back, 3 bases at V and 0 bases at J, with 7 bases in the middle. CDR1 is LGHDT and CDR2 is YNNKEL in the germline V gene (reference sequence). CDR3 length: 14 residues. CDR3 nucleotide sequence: TGTGCCAGCAGCCATTCCGGCAGCACAGATACGCAGTATTGT. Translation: CASSHSGSTDTQYC.